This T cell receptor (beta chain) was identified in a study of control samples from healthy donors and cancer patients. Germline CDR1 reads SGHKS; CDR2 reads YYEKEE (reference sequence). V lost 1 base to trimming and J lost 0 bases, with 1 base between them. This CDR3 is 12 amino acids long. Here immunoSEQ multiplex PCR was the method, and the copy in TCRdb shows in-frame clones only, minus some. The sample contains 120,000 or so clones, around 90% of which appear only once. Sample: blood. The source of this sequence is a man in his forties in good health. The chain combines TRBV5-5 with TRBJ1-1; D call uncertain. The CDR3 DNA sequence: TGTGCCAGCAGCTTGCTGAACACTGAAGCTTTCTTT. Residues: CASSLLNTEAFF. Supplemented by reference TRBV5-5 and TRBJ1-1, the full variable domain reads DAGVTQSPTHLIKTRGQQVTLRCSPISGHKSVSWYQQVLGQGPQFIFQYYEKEERGRGNFPDRFSARQFPNYSSELNVNALLLGDSALYLCASSLLNTEAFFGQGTRLTVV.